The clone carrying this T cell receptor beta chain has more than one count but fewer than ten. The study ran its PCR with 60 Vbeta and 13 Jbeta primers. Libraries were prepared by immunoSEQ multiplex PCR; TCRdb keeps only in-frame clonotypes and omits some of them. The sample gives fewer than 250,000 clones, almost 75% of which show up once; around 3.3% is in the top ten. Germline V gene data show CDR1 as SGHAT and CDR2 as FQNNGV. The CDR3 runs 12 residues. With 3 bases removed from V and 6 bases from J, the gap between germline ends came to 6 bases. The entry originates in a study of cytomegalovirus exposure and HLA in healthy donors.

Sequenced: PBMCs. The TCR was taken from a woman in her 30s in good health and CMV-seropositive. The genes are TRBV11-2 and TRBJ2-1; TRBD1 might be the D (6 bases). CDR3 sequence (DNA): TGTGCCAGCAGCTTCAGGGGCAATGAGCAGTTCTTC. Amino acids: CASSFRGNEQFF.